These 21 T cell receptor beta chains originate from one sample sequenced in a study of T cells in Graves' hyperthyroidism and ophthalmopathy. Authors of the study amplified TCR beta CDR3 regions from RNA transcripts. Initially, a first-round RT-PCR of the TCR CDR3 employed the HTBI primer set. TCRdb processed the multiplex PCR reads anew with MiXCR; each CDR3 protein has one entry. The data hold 500,000 to 800,000 distinct CDR3 sequences, with roughly 15% observed a single time. Sequences were obtained from blood. These receptors all stem from a woman aged 45-65 years with Graves' ophthalmopathy.

This clonotype occurred a few times. DNA for the CDR3: TGTGCCAGTAGTATTTCCGGGACGGGAGCCTACGAGCAGTACTTC. This encodes CASSISGTGAYEQYF. The genes are TRBV19 and TRBJ2-7, with D possibly being TRBD2 (6 bases). The germline CDR1 and CDR2 sequences are LNHDA and SQIVND (reference sequence). Trimming pared 3 bases from V and 2 bases from J, leaving 14 bases between. The CDR3 length is 15 residues.

Many counts were recorded for this clonotype. The V gene is TRBV14, the J gene TRBJ2-3, with D possibly matching TRBD1 (9 bases). Germline assignment: CDR1 SGHDN and CDR2 FVKESK. The germline V and J ends were trimmed by 4 bases and 1 base, with 33 bases remaining between them. The CDR3 covers 22 residues. CDR3 nucleotides: TGTGCCAGCAGCCGCCCCCCTTGGACAGGGGCCCAACTAGCGGAGGGCACAGATACGCAGTATTTT. Translating gives CASSRPPWTGAQLAEGTDTQYF.

This clonotype was recorded at least ten times. The V call is TRBV7-6, the J call TRBJ1-1; D might be TRBD1 (6 bases). CDR3 length: 16 residues. Germline-derived CDR1 and CDR2 are SGHVS and FNYEAQ. V was clipped by 0 bases and J by 0 bases, with 11 bases between them. The CDR3 bases are TGTGCCAGCAGCTTAGCGCAGGGGTATATGAACACTGAAGCTTTCTTT. It yields the protein CASSLAQGYMNTEAFF.

The V call is TRBV7-3, the J call TRBJ2-7; the match to TRBD2 covers 10 bases. CDR1 and CDR2 from the germline V gene are SGHTA and FQGTGA. The CDR3 contains 16 residues. V shed 0 bases and J 2 bases; nucleotides not matched to a gene: 4. The CDR3 sequence is CASSLTGLAATYEQYF. The CDR3 coding sequence is TGTGCCAGCAGCTTAACAGGACTAGCGGCGACCTACGAGCAGTACTTC.

This clonotype has a count of ten or more. This rearrangement joins TRBV2 to TRBJ2-3; either TRBD1 or TRBD2 may supply D (7 bases each). Germline V gene sequence: CDR1 SNHLY, CDR2 FYNNEI. This CDR3 is built from 16 residues. Trimming cost V 6 bases and J 6 bases, with 22 bases left between them. CDR3 region: CASRGLQGTVRDTQYF. The DNA of the CDR3 is TGTGCCAGCAGGGGACTACAGGGGACGGTCAGGGATACGCAGTATTTT.

Concerning this clonotype: A read error may be the cause here, since a much bigger clone is one base away. The chain recombines TRBV28 with TRBJ1-5; D gene unclear. Trimming pared 5 bases from V and 0 bases from J, leaving 11 bases between. The CDR3 length is 15 residues. The germline V gene has CDR1 MDHEN and CDR2 SYDVKM. The CDR3 nucleotides read TGTGCCAGCAGTCTGTCCCGTTATAGCAATCAGCCCCAGCATTTT. Translation: CASSLSRYSNQPQHF. Based on the CDR3 plus reference TRBV28 and TRBJ1-5, the full variable domain is DVKVTQSSRYLVKRTGEKVFLECVQDMDHENMFWYRQDPGLGLRLIYFSYDVKMKEKGDIPEGYSVSREKKERFSLILESASTNQTSMYLCASSLSRYSNQPQHFGDGTRLSIL.

V is TRBV30 and J is TRBJ2-3; D possibly corresponds to TRBD1 (5 bases). This CDR3 region has 13 residues. From germline, CDR1 is GTSNPN and CDR2 SVGIG (reference sequence). Trimming shortened V by 7 bases and J by 0 bases, and 11 bases separated the two germline ends. In DNA form, the CDR3 reads TGTGCCTTCACAGGACCTAGCACAGATACGCAGTATTTT. Translation gives CAFTGPSTDTQYF.

V gene TRBV7-9 combines with J gene TRBJ2-3; no reliable D call. Trimming removed 4 bases at V and 0 bases at J, with 8 bases between. Germline CDR1 reads SEHNR; CDR2 reads FQNEAQ (reference sequence). This CDR3 is built from 14 residues. CDR3 coding DNA: TGTGCCAGCAGCTCCGGATCTAGCACAGATACGCAGTATTTT. This codes for CASSSGSSTDTQYF.

There are many counts of this clonotype. The chain uses TRBV20-1 and TRBJ1-2; no clear D. The CDR3 extends over 12 amino acids. The germline V gene encodes CDR1 DFQATT and CDR2 SNEGSKA (reference sequence). The germline V and J ends were trimmed by 1 base and 5 bases, with 8 bases remaining between them. This CDR3 reads CSARGTDYGYTF. The CDR3 DNA sequence: TGCAGTGCTAGAGGCACTGATTATGGCTACACCTTC.

The table lists this clonotype with many counts. CDR3 nucleotides: TGTGCCAGCAGCCCCCGGGACGGAAGGTGGAACACTGAAGCTTTCTTT. This sequence encodes CASSPRDGRWNTEAFF. The gene calls are TRBV7-3 and TRBJ1-1, with D possibly TRBD1 on 5 matching bases. CDR1 and CDR2 (germline): SGHTA, FQGTGA. The V and J ends lost 5 bases and 1 base respectively, with 17 bases between them. This CDR3 has 16 residues.

This clonotype was observed at least ten times. The CDR3: CASSLVRGSSYEQYF. In DNA, the CDR3 is TGTGCCAGCAGCTTAGTGAGGGGGAGCTCCTACGAGCAGTACTTC. The V call is TRBV11-2, the J call TRBJ2-7; possible D gene TRBD1, 6 bases. Germline CDR1 SGHAT, CDR2 FQNNGV. The CDR3 is made up of 15 amino acids. With 1 base removed from V and 0 bases from J, the gap between germline ends came to 10 bases.

The table lists this clonotype with a few counts. The V gene is TRBV3-1, the J gene TRBJ1-3; unclear D gene. The V and J ends lost 3 bases and 0 bases respectively, with 9 bases between them. The CDR3 is 15 amino acids. Germline CDR1 LGHDT, CDR2 YNNKEL (reference sequence). CDR3 sequence reads: CASSQYASSGNTIYF. CDR3 in DNA: TGTGCCAGCAGCCAGTATGCTTCCTCTGGAAACACCATATATTTT.

This clonotype occurred many times. The chain recombines TRBV28 with TRBJ2-7, with a possible D match to TRBD2 (5 bases). CDR1 and CDR2 from the germline V gene are MDHEN and SYDVKM. The CDR3 is 14 residues long. V lost 5 bases and J 2 bases, leaving 13 bases between the germline ends. CDR3 bases: TGTGCCAGCAGTCCAGCGGCAACCACCTACGAGCAGTACTTC. Translated: CASSPAATTYEQYF.

This clonotype came up many times. V gene TRBV27 combines with J gene TRBJ2-7, with TRBD1 matching over 7 bases. This CDR3 has 13 amino acids. In germline, CDR1 is MNHEY, CDR2 SMNVEV (reference sequence). The ends lost 8 bases at V and 2 bases at J; junction bases unmatched: 6. The CDR3 DNA reads TGTGCCAGCCAAGGGACAGATACCTACGAGCAGTACTTC. Encoded protein: CASQGTDTYEQYF.

In this sample, this clonotype turned up many times. The V and J genes are TRBV5-1 and TRBJ2-1; D may match TRBD1 or TRBD2 (5 bases each). The CDR3 is 15 residues long. Trimming stripped 4 bases from V and 8 bases from J, with 19 bases between. Germline CDR1 is SGHRS and CDR2 is YFSETQ. The CDR3 region has the DNA TGCGCCAGCAGCCCTGGGACGGGTGGATGGGATGAGCAGTTCTTC. Its protein is CASSPGTGGWDEQFF.

This clonotype came up a few times. CDR3 coding DNA: TGCGCCAGCAGCTCAACAGGGTTCTCCGGGGCCAACGTCCTGACTTTC. Translating it yields CASSSTGFSGANVLTF. This rearrangement joins TRBV5-1 to TRBJ2-6; tentatively, D is TRBD1 (6 bases). With 3 bases removed from V and 4 bases from J, the gap between germline ends came to 14 bases. The CDR3 extends over 16 amino acids. Per the germline V gene, CDR1 is SGHRS and CDR2 is YFSETQ.

The V and J genes are TRBV5-4 and TRBJ1-4; 8 bases match TRBD1. The germline V gene has CDR1 SGHNT and CDR2 YYREEE (reference sequence). J gave up 5 bases and V 0 bases, and 9 bases lay outside the gene matches. This CDR3 has 17 residues. CDR3 sequence (DNA): TGTGCCAGCAGCTTGGTTGGAGCGGGACAGGACAATGAAAAACTGTTTTTT. Translating gives CASSLVGAGQDNEKLFF.

This clonotype was counted many times. The gene calls are TRBV2 and TRBJ2-2; 11 bases match TRBD2. This CDR3 region has 13 residues. Germline CDR1 is SNHLY and CDR2 is FYNNEI. V was clipped by 7 bases and J by 5 bases; unmatched bases: 0. The CDR3 sequence is CASIAGGTGELFF. CDR3 nucleotide sequence: TGTGCCAGCATAGCGGGAGGGACCGGGGAGCTGTTTTTT.

There are many counts of this clonotype. The V call is TRBV6-5, the J call TRBJ1-1; 7 bases align to TRBD1. Trimming removed 2 bases from V and 2 bases from J; junction bases left unmatched: 11. The CDR3 extends over 17 amino acids. Germline CDR1 is MNHEY and CDR2 is SVGAGI. The CDR3: CASSYGGQRKINTEAFF. The CDR3 DNA reads TGTGCCAGCAGTTACGGGGGACAGCGAAAAATTAACACTGAAGCTTTCTTT.

This clonotype was counted a few times. This chain joins TRBV20-1 and TRBJ1-1; 10 nucleotides agree with TRBD1. Germline CDR1 DFQATT, CDR2 SNEGSKA (reference sequence). Trimming at V came to 5 bases and at J to 6 bases, leaving 12 bases not matched to a gene. The CDR3 has 15 amino acids. CDR3 DNA sequence: TGCAGTGCTGAGGAGGGGGACAGGGGATACGCTGAAGCTTTCTTT. This encodes CSAEEGDRGYAEAFF.

This clonotype was detected ten times or more. The rearrangement uses TRBV20-1 and TRBJ1-6; 10 nucleotides match TRBD1. This CDR3 has 15 amino acids. Germline trimming cut 2 bases from V and 8 bases from J; bases unmatched to any gene: 6. Germline lookup yields CDR1 DFQATT and CDR2 SNEGSKA (reference sequence). The CDR3: CSARNPGTGDSPLHF. The CDR3 DNA reads TGCAGTGCTAGAAACCCCGGGACAGGGGATTCACCCCTCCACTTT.